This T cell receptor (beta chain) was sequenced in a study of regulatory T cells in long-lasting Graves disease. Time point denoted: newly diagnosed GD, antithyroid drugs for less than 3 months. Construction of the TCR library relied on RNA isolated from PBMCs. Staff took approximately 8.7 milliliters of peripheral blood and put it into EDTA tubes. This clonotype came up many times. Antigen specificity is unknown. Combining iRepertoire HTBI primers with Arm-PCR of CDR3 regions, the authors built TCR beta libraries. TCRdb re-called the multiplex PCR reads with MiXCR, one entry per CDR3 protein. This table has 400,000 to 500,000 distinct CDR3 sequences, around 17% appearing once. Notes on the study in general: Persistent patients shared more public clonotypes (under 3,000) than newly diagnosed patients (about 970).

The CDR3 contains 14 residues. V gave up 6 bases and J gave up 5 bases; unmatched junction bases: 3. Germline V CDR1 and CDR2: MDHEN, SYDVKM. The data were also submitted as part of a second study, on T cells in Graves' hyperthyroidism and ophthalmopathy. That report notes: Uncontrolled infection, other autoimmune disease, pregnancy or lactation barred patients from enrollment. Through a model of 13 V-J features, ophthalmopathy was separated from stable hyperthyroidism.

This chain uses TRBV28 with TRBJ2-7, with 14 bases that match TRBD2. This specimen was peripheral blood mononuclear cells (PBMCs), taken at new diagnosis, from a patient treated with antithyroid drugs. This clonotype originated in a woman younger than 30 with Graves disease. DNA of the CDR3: TGTGCCAGCAGGACTAGCGGGAGGGACAACGAGCAGTACTTC. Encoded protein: CASRTSGRDNEQYF.